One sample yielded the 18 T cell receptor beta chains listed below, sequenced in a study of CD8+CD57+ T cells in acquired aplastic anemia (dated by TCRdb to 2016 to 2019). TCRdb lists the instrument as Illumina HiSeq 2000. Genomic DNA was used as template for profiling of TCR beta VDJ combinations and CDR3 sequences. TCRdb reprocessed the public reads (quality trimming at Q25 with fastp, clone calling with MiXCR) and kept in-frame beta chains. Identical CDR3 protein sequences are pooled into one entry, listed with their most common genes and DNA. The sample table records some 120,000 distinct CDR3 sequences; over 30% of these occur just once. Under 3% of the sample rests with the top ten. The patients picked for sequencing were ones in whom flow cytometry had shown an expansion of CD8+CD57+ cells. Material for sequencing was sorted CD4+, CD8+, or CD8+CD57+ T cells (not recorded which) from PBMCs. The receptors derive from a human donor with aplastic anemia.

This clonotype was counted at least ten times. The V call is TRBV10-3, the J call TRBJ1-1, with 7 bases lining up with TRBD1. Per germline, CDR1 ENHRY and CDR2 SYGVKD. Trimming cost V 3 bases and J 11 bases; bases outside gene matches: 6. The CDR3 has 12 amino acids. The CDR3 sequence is CAISDAVQGAFF. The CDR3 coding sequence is TGTGCCATCAGTGATGCTGTACAGGGGGCTTTCTTT.

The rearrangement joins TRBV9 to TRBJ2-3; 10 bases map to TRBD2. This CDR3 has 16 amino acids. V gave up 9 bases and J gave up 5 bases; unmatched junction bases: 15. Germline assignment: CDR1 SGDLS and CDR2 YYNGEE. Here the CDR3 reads CATSDFSGGLGDTQYF. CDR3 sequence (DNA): TGTGCCACCAGTGATTTTAGCGGGGGGCTGGGAGATACGCAGTATTTT.

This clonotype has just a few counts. The CDR3, as DNA: TGCGCCAGCAGCTTGGCCGACAGCCACTCTGGAAACACCATATATTTT. Amino acids: CASSLADSHSGNTIYF. The chain is built from TRBV5-1 and TRBJ1-3; TRBD1 might be the D (5 bases). In germline, CDR1 is SGHRS, CDR2 YFSETQ. Trimming cost V 0 bases and J 0 bases, with 10 bases left between them. This CDR3 contains 16 residues.

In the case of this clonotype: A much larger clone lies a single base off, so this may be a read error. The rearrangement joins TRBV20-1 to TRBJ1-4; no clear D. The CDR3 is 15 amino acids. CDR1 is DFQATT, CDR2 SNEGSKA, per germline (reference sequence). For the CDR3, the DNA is TGCAGTGCTAGAGGGACCTGGCAGTTTAATGAAAAACTGTCTTTT. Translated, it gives CSARGTWQFNEKLSF.

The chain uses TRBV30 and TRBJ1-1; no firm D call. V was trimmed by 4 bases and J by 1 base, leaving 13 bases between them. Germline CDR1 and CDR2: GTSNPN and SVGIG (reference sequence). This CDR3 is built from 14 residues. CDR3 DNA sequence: TGTGCCTGGAATGTAACTTATAAGAACACTGAAGCTTTCTTT. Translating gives CAWNVTYKNTEAFF.

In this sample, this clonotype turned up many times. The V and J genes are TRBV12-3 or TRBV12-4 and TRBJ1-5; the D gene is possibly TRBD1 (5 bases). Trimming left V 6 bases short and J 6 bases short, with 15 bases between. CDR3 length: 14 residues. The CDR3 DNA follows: TGTGCCAGCAGCCGGGGGAGGAGTGGTCAGCCCCAGCATTTT. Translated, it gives CASSRGRSGQPQHF.

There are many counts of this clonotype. The CDR3 bases are TGTGCCAGCAGTTCCCCCGGGACAGCTAACTATGGCTACACCTTC. This encodes CASSSPGTANYGYTF. This chain uses TRBV6-5 with TRBJ1-2; TRBD1 matches 7 bases. Trimming removed 4 bases from V and 0 bases from J; junction bases left unmatched: 5. The CDR3 has 15 amino acids. Germline-derived CDR1 and CDR2 are MNHEY and SVGAGI.

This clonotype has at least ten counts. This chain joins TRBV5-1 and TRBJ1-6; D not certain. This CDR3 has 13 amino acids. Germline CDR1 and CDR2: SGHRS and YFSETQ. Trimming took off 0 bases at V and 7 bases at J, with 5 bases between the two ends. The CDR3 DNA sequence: TGCGCCAGCAGCTTGGAAGGAAATTCACCCCTCCACTTT. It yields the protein CASSLEGNSPLHF.

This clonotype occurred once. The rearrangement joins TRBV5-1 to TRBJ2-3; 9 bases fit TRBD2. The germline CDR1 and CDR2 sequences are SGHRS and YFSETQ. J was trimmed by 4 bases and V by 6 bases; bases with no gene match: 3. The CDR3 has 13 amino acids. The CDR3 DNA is TGCGCCAGCACCTTAGCGGGGGCAGATACGCAGTATTTT. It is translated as CASTLAGADTQYF.

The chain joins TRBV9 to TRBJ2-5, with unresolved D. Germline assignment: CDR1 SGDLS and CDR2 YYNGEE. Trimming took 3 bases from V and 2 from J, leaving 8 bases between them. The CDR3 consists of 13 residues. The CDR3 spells CASSADTQETQYF. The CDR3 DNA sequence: TGTGCCAGCAGCGCTGACACACAAGAGACCCAGTACTTC.

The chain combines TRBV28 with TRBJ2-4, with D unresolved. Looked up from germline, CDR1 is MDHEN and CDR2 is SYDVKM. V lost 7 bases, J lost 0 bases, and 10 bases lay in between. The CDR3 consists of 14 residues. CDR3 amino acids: CASTPGLAKNIQYF. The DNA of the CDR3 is TGTGCCAGCACCCCCGGGTTAGCCAAAAACATTCAGTACTTC.

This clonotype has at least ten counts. CDR3: CSAMGGAPDTQYF. Here the CDR3 DNA reads TGCAGCGCTATGGGGGGGGCCCCAGATACGCAGTATTTT. The V gene is TRBV29-1, the J gene TRBJ2-3, with D maybe TRBD2 (7 bases). From germline, CDR1 is SQVTM and CDR2 ANQGSEA. Trimming stripped 7 bases from V and 4 bases from J, with 15 bases between. The CDR3 covers 13 residues.

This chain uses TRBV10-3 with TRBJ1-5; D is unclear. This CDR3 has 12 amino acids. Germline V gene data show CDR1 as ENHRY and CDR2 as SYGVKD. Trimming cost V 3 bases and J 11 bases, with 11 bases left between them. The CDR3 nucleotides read TGTGCCATCAGTGATTCCGGCCCGGCCCAGCATTTT. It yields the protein CAISDSGPAQHF.

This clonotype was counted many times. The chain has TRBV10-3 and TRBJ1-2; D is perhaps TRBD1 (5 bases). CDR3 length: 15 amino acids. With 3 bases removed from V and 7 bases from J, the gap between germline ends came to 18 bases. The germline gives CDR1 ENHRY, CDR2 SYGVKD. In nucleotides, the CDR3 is TGTGCCATCAGTGACCCCGGGGGGGGGACCCCTGGCTACACCTTC. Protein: CAISDPGGGTPGYTF.

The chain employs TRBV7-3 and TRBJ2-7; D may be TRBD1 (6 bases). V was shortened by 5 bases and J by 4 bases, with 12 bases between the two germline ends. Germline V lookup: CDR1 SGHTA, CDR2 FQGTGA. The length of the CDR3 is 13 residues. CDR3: CASSPHQGYEQYF. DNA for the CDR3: TGTGCCAGCAGCCCCCACCAGGGGTACGAGCAGTACTTC.

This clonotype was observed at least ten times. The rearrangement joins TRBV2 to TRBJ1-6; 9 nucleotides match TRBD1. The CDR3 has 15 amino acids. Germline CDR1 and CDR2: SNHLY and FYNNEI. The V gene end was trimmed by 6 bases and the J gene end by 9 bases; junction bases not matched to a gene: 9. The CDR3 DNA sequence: TGTGCCAGCAGGGCCCTGACAGGGGGAACTTCACCCCTCCACTTT. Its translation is CASRALTGGTSPLHF.

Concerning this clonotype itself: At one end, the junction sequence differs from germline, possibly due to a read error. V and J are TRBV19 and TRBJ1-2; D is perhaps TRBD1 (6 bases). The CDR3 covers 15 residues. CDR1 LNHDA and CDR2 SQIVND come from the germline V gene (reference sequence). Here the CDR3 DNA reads TGTGCCAGTAGTTTCGGACAGCTGCTTAACTATGACTACACCTTC. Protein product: CASSFGQLLNYDYTF.

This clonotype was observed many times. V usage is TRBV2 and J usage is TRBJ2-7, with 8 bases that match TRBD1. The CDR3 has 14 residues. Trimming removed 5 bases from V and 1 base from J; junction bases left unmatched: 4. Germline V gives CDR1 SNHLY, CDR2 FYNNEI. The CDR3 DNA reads TGTGCCAGCAGTTCCGGGACAGGATCCTACGAGCAGTACTTC. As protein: CASSSGTGSYEQYF.